This T cell receptor beta chain was captured by sequencing in a study of blood T cell repertoires in COVID-19. The wider study: The United States, Italy and Spain were the sources of the acute and convalescent COVID-19 samples. Nucleic acid was either cDNA or gDNA, and it came from T cells, B-cell-depleted T cells, or PBMCs.

In the original processing: Amplification of reference gene primers was used by the study to estimate nucleated cell counts. The table came from immunoSEQ multiplex PCR; TCRdb's copy has only in-frame clones and leaves some out. The D gene and trimming were derived from the DNA, and the V and J assignments and clone size from that table. The table has about 33,000 clones, 75% to 85% seen once; the top ten hold under 8%. Sequenced: peripheral blood. This clonotype originated in a man between 60 and 70 years old with active COVID-19.

CDR3 sequence reads: CASSRTSPSQYF. The CDR3 DNA reads as TGTGCCAGCAGTAGGACTTCTCCATCGCAGTATTTT. The chain has TRBV11-3 and TRBJ2-3; D is possibly TRBD2 (5 bases). V dropped 6 bases and J dropped 10 bases, with 14 bases sitting between them. CDR3 length equals 12 residues. CDR1 SGHNT and CDR2 YENEEA come from the germline V gene. Full variable domain (outside the CDR3, taken from reference TRBV11-3 and TRBJ2-3): EAGVVQSPRYKIIEKKQPVAFWCNPISGHNTLYWYLQNLGQGPELLIRYENEEAVDDSQLPKDRFSAERLKGVDSTLKIQPAELGDSAVYLCASSRTSPSQYFGPGTRLTVL.